One and the same sample provided the 25 T cell receptor beta chains below, sequenced in a study of high-grade serous ovarian cancer treatment subgroups. Sequencing used immunoSEQ multiplex PCR; TCRdb keeps in-frame clones, though not all of them. Of about 1,500 clones in the sample, 67% are singletons; the top ten hold 20% to 30%. The tumor samples were collected prior to definitive surgery or chemotherapy. Sequenced: tumor tissue. The source is a human donor with high-grade serous ovarian cancer.

The chain employs TRBV7-3 and TRBJ2-1, with 7 bases that match TRBD1. The CDR3 covers 16 residues. Looked up from germline, CDR1 is SGHTA and CDR2 is FQGTGA. J was trimmed by 6 bases and V by 5 bases; bases with no gene match: 13. CDR3 nucleotide sequence: TGTGCCAGCAGCAATTCCCGCGCCCCAGGGGGCAATGAGCAGTTCTTC. This sequence encodes CASSNSRAPGGNEQFF.

The table lists this clone with a count of one. One end of the junction is discordant with germline, which a read error may explain. The chain has TRBV7-3 and TRBJ2-7, with D perhaps TRBD2 (5 bases). The CDR3 is made up of 13 amino acids. The germline CDR1 and CDR2 sequences are SGHTA and FQGTGA. The CDR3 nucleotides read TGTGCCAGCAGCGTAACTCCCGGGGACGAGCAGTACTTC. As protein: CASSVTPGDEQYF.

The chain is built from TRBV4-3 and TRBJ1-6; 9 bases line up with TRBD1. After removal of 0 bases from V and 0 bases from J, the junction contained 12 bases not matched to a gene. The CDR3 runs 21 residues. Germline assignment: CDR1 LGHNA and CDR2 YSLEER. The CDR3 spells CASSQDGRGQGLSSYNSPLHF. CDR3 nucleotide sequence: TGCGCCAGCAGCCAAGACGGGCGGGGACAGGGCCTCAGCTCCTATAATTCACCCCTCCACTTT.

The rearrangement joins TRBV5-3 to TRBJ1-2; maybe TRBD1 (5 bases). TRBV5-3 is assigned to the ORF class and has an uncertain function. This CDR3 is built from 17 residues. Trimming removed 4 bases from V and 4 bases from J, with 23 bases in between. The CDR3 spells CARSPVRPPRDGYGYTF. The CDR3 DNA is TGTGCCAGAAGCCCGGTTAGGCCCCCCCGGGACGGCTATGGCTACACCTTC.

The chain recombines TRBV2 with TRBJ1-1; weak D call: TRBD1 (6 bases). Germline V gene data show CDR1 as SNHLY and CDR2 as FYNNEI. The V end was cut by 0 bases, the J end by 0 bases, with 11 bases between. The CDR3 sequence is 16 residues long. The CDR3 protein is CASSEALGAMNTEAFF. The CDR3 DNA reads as TGTGCCAGCAGTGAAGCGCTGGGGGCAATGAACACTGAAGCTTTCTTT.

The rearrangement joins TRBV11-2 to TRBJ2-3; 11 nucleotides line up with TRBD2. Looked up from germline, CDR1 is SGHAT and CDR2 is FQNNGV. This CDR3 comprises 17 residues. With V trimmed by 2 bases and J by 0 bases, 4 bases remained unmatched. CDR3 DNA sequence: TGTGCCAGCAGCTTACGTCCTAGCGGGGGGAGCACAGATACGCAGTATTTT. Its translation: CASSLRPSGGSTDTQYF.

This clone was observed a handful of times. This chain joins TRBV18 and TRBJ2-7; D is tentatively TRBD1 or TRBD2 (5 bases each). The CDR3 runs 15 residues. The V end lost 3 bases, the J end lost 2 bases, and 14 bases lay between the germline ends. Germline values: CDR1 KGHSH, CDR2 LQKENI. CDR3: CASSPGTAVPYEQYF. In nucleotides, the CDR3 is TGTGCCAGCTCACCGGGGACGGCAGTCCCCTACGAGCAGTACTTC.

This clone was counted between two and nine times. Other DNA sequences within the sample encode an identical CDR3. CDR3 in amino acids: CAWSVAGNQPQHF. The CDR3 nucleotides are TGTGCCTGGAGTGTAGCCGGTAATCAGCCCCAGCATTTT. This rearrangement joins TRBV30 to TRBJ1-5; D is unclear. The CDR3 totals 13 residues. The ends were cut back, 0 bases at V and 4 bases at J, with 7 bases in the middle. Germline V CDR1 and CDR2: GTSNPN, SVGIG (reference sequence).

J is TRBJ2-1 and V is TRBV6-5, with D tentatively TRBD2 (5 bases). The germline V and J ends were trimmed by 5 bases and 1 base, with 12 bases remaining between them. The CDR3 consists of 15 residues. The germline V gene has CDR1 MNHEY and CDR2 SVGAGI. The CDR3 is CASSPGADSYNEQFF. In DNA, the CDR3 is TGTGCCAGCAGTCCCGGAGCGGATTCCTACAATGAGCAGTTCTTC.

The chain employs TRBV21-1 and TRBJ2-5; TRBD2 is taken as the D call from the table, unchecked against the DNA. TRBV21-1 has pseudogene status. This CDR3 comprises 18 residues. For the CDR3, the DNA is TGTGCCAGCAGCAAAGTTCTGGCTAGCGGGAGGTATCAAGAGACCCAGTACTTC. Translating gives CASSKVLASGRYQETQYF.

The chain has TRBV9 and TRBJ2-5, with D unclear. The length of the CDR3 is 14 residues. V shed 0 bases and J shed 2 bases, with 8 bases lying between them. The V gene's germline CDR1 is SGDLS and CDR2 YYNGEE. CDR3 in DNA: TGTGCCAGCAGCGTAGGGGGTGCTCAAGAGACCCAGTACTTC. Translating it yields CASSVGGAQETQYF.

This clone occurred a few times. The rearrangement uses TRBV6-5 and TRBJ1-6, with D unresolved. This CDR3 has 14 residues. Per germline, CDR1 MNHEY and CDR2 SVGAGI. Between the trimmed V and J ends, which lost 5 bases and 10 bases, there was a span of 15 bases. This CDR3 reads CASSKGRYGSPLHF. Here the CDR3 DNA reads TGTGCCAGCAGTAAGGGCCGCTATGGCTCACCCCTCCACTTT.

The rearrangement uses TRBV5-1 and TRBJ2-1, with unresolved D. V lost 0 bases and J lost 2, with 9 bases in between. This CDR3 comprises 15 residues. Germline CDR1 and CDR2: SGHRS and YFSETQ. The CDR3 is CASSLGSPPYNEQFF. The DNA of the CDR3 is TGCGCCAGCAGCTTGGGTAGTCCCCCCTACAATGAGCAGTTCTTC.

This clone rates as large. V and J are TRBV4-2 and TRBJ1-4, with 8 bases aligning to TRBD1. Germline CDR1 and CDR2: LGHNA and YNFKEQ. Trimming cost V 1 base and J 0 bases; bases outside gene matches: 4. The length of the CDR3 is 17 residues. In nucleotides, the CDR3 is TGTGCCAGCAGCCAAGCTCAGGGGGCAGCAACTAATGAAAAACTGTTTTTT. Its translation is CASSQAQGAATNEKLFF.

The rearrangement uses TRBV7-9 and TRBJ2-5, with 7 bases lining up with TRBD2. The end of the DNA fits TRBJ2-7 better, so the J call may be wrong. There are 12 residues in the CDR3. Germline lookup yields CDR1 SEHNR and CDR2 FQNEAQ (reference sequence). CDR3 sequence: CASSPRGYEQYF. CDR3 nucleotides: TGTGCCAGCAGCCCGCGGGGGTACGAGCAGTACTTC.

This sequence joins TRBV5-1 and TRBJ2-3, with 9 bases fitting TRBD2. This CDR3 is 15 amino acids long. V lost 2 bases and J lost 2; bases outside the gene matches: 3. CDR1 SGHRS and CDR2 YFSETQ come from the germline V gene. The CDR3 is CASSFLAGYTDTQYF. Here the CDR3 DNA reads TGCGCCAGCAGCTTTCTAGCGGGATACACAGATACGCAGTATTTT. The variable domain in full, completed from reference TRBV5-1 and TRBJ2-3, reads KAGVTQTPRYLIKTRGQQVTLSCSPISGHRSVSWYQQTPGQGLQFLFEYFSETQRNKGNFPGRFSGRQFSNSRSEMNVSTLELGDSALYLCASSFLAGYTDTQYFGPGTRLTVL.

This clone was detected once. The rearrangement uses TRBV27 and TRBJ2-7; 7 positions agree with TRBD2. The V segment lost 2 bases and the J segment 5 bases; nucleotides outside the gene matches: 6. This CDR3 has 14 amino acids. Per germline, CDR1 MNHEY and CDR2 SMNVEV (reference sequence). In nucleotides, the CDR3 is TGTGCCAGCAGTTTAGCGGGAGCAAGCCACGAGCAGTACTTC. Protein: CASSLAGASHEQYF.

The chain joins TRBV30 to TRBJ2-1, with a possible D match to TRBD2 (5 bases). The CDR3 covers 15 residues. Germline values: CDR1 GTSNPN, CDR2 SVGIG (reference sequence). Trimming stripped 5 bases from V and 0 bases from J, with 14 bases between. The CDR3 spells CAWVLDQSSYNEQFF. In DNA, the CDR3 is TGTGCCTGGGTACTAGACCAAAGCTCCTACAATGAGCAGTTCTTC.

This clone is categorized as large. This chain connects TRBV6-6 to TRBJ2-7; perhaps TRBD1 as D (7 bases). Looked up from germline, CDR1 is MNHNY and CDR2 is SVGAGI (reference sequence). CDR3 size: 16 residues. V was shortened by 2 bases and J by 3 bases, with 17 bases between the two germline ends. The CDR3 is CASSYTGAGQSYEQYF. Here the CDR3 DNA reads TGTGCCAGCAGTTACACCGGTGCGGGACAGAGCTACGAGCAGTACTTC.

The chain recombines TRBV7-6 with TRBJ2-3; D may be TRBD2 (6 bases). The germline V gene has CDR1 SGHVS and CDR2 FNYEAQ. Trimming removed 4 bases at V and 8 bases at J, with 13 bases between. The CDR3 is made up of 13 amino acids. CDR3 region: CASSSRDLGTQYF. The CDR3 DNA is TGTGCCAGCAGCTCCCGGGACTTAGGTACGCAGTATTTT. The whole variable domain, filled in from reference TRBV7-6 and TRBJ2-3, reads GAGVSQSPRYKVTKRGQDVALRCDPISGHVSLYWYRQALGQGPEFLTYFNYEAQQDKSGLPNDRFSAERPEGSISTLTIQRTEQRDSAMYRCASSSRDLGTQYFGPGTRLTVL.

The chain recombines TRBV11-3 with TRBJ2-1; TRBD2 aligns across 12 bases. Germline-derived CDR1 and CDR2 are SGHNT and YENEEA. CDR3 size: 14 residues. J lost 6 bases, V lost 5 bases, and 2 bases had no gene match. The CDR3, as DNA: TGTGCCAGCAGCCAGGGACTAGCGGGCAATGAGCAGTTCTTC. Protein product: CASSQGLAGNEQFF. The full variable domain, in which reference TRBV11-3 and TRBJ2-1 provide the parts outside the CDR3, is EAGVVQSPRYKIIEKKQPVAFWCNPISGHNTLYWYLQNLGQGPELLIRYENEEAVDDSQLPKDRFSAERLKGVDSTLKIQPAELGDSAVYLCASSQGLAGNEQFFGPGTRLTVL.

This chain links TRBV5-1 with TRBJ2-3; perhaps TRBD2 as D (7 bases). Trimming removed 4 bases from V and 1 base from J, with 19 bases in between. CDR3 length: 17 amino acids. Per germline, CDR1 SGHRS and CDR2 YFSETQ. The CDR3 nucleotides read TGCGCCAGCAGCCCCGAAGGGGGAGGGTCTGGCACAGATACGCAGTATTTT. Its protein is CASSPEGGGSGTDTQYF.

The genes are TRBV5-4 and TRBJ1-1; perhaps TRBD1 as D (6 bases). The germline V gene encodes CDR1 SGHNT and CDR2 YYREEE (reference sequence). This CDR3 contains 17 residues. With 4 bases removed from V and 0 bases from J, the gap between germline ends came to 19 bases. CDR3 residues: CASSRAGAPLLNTEAFF. CDR3 nucleotides: TGTGCCAGCAGCCGGGCAGGGGCCCCCCTGTTGAACACTGAAGCTTTCTTT.

The V gene is TRBV4-3, the J gene TRBJ2-5, with 12 bases lining up with TRBD2. The J call is uncertain, as TRBJ2-7 better fits the DNA end. The CDR3 has 19 amino acids. CDR1 and CDR2 (germline): LGHNA, YSLEER. CDR3 protein: CASSQGSPLAGGPEYEQYF. The CDR3 region has the DNA TGCGCCAGCAGCCAAGGATCCCCTCTAGCGGGGGGGCCGGAGTACGAGCAGTACTTC.

The V gene is TRBV27, the J gene TRBJ1-3; D remains ambiguous. This CDR3 is 15 amino acids long. Germline assignment: CDR1 MNHEY and CDR2 SMNVEV (reference sequence). V lost 0 bases, J lost 0 bases, and 6 bases lay in between. The CDR3 protein is CASSLSGNSGNTIYF. DNA for the CDR3: TGTGCCAGCAGTTTATCAGGCAACTCTGGAAACACCATATATTTT.